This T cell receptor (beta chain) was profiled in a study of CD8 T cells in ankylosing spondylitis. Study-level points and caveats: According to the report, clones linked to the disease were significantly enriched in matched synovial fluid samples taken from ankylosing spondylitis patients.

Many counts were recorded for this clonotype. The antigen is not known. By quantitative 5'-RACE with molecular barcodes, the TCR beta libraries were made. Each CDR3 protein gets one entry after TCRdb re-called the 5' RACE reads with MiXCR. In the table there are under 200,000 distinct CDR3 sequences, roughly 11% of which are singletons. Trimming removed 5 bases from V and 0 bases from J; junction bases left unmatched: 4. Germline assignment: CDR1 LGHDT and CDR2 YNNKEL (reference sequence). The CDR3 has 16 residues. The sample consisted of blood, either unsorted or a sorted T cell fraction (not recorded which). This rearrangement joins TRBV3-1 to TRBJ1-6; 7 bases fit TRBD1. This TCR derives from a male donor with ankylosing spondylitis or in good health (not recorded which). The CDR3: CASSGTAGSYNSPLHF. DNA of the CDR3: TGTGCCAGCAGCGGGACAGCAGGCTCCTATAATTCACCCCTCCACTTT.